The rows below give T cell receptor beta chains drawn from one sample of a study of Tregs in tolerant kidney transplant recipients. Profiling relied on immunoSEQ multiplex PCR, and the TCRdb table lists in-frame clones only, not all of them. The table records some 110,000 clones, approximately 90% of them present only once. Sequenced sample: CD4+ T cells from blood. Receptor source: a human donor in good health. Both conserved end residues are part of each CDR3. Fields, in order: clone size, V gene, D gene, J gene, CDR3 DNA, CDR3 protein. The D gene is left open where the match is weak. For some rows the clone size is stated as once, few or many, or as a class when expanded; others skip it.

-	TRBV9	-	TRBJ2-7	TGTGCCAGCAGCGACCAACCGACCAACTCCTACGAGCAGTACTTC	CASSDQPTNSYEQYF
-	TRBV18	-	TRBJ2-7	TGTGCCAGCTCATCGGTTACAGGGTCCTACGAGCAGTACTTC	CASSSVTGSYEQYF
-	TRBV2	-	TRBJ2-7	TGTGCCAGCAGTGATTGGTACGAGCAGTACTTC	CASSDWYEQYF
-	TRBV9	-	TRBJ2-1	TGTGCCAGCAGCGTTGGACTACAACCTTACAATGAGCAGTTCTTC	CASSVGLQPYNEQFF
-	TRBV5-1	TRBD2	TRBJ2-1	TGCGCCAGCAGCTTGGGACTAGCGGATAGCTCCTACAATGAGCAGTTCTTC	CASSLGLADSSYNEQFF
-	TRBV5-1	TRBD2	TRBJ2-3	TGCGCCAGCAGCTCGACTAGCGGGGGGCCTAGCACAGATACGCAGTATTTT	CASSSTSGGPSTDTQYF
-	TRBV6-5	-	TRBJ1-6	TGTGCCAGCAGCCCCAACTCTAAAAATTCACCCCTCCACTTT	CASSPNSKNSPLHF
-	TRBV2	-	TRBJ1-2	TGTGCCAGCAGTGGCGGGACGGCTAACTATGGCTACACCTTC	CASSGGTANYGYTF
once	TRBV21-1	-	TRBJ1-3	TGTGCCAGCAGCCCTTGGCGGAGACAGGGGTGCGGAGGAAACACCATATATTTT	CASSPWRRQGCGGNTIYF
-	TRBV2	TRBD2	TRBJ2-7	TGTGCCAGCAGGGCGGCGGGGGAGGGTTACGAGCAGTACTTC	CASRAAGEGYEQYF
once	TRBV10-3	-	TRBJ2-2	TGTGCCATCAGTGAGAGGGGGGGCGCGAACACCGGGGAGCTGTTTTTT	CAISERGGANTGELFF
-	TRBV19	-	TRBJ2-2	TGTGCCAGTAGTATGATACGGTACACCGGGGAGCTGTTTTTT	CASSMIRYTGELFF
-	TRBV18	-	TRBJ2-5	TGTGCCAGCTCAAATGGACTTCGAGAGACCCAGTACTTC	CASSNGLRETQYF
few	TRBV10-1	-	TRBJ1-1	TGCGCCAGCAGTGAGTCGATGAACACTGAAGCTTTCTTT	CASSESMNTEAFF
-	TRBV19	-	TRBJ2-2	TGTGCCAGTAACGTCCGGGGGGCTGGAACCGGGGAGCTGTTTTTT	CASNVRGAGTGELFF
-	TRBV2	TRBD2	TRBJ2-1	TGTGCCAGCAGGGGGACTAGCGGAACCGGGAGACACTACAATGAGCAGTTCTTC	CASRGTSGTGRHYNEQFF
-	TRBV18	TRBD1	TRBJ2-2	TGTGCCAGCTCACTAATTCCGGGACAGGGGTCCACCGGGGAGCTGTTTTTT	CASSLIPGQGSTGELFF
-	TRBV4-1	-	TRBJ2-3	TGCGCCAGCAGCCAAGTCCAAGTCTCAGATACGCAGTATTTT	CASSQVQVSDTQYF
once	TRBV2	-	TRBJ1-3	TGTGCCAGCAGTGAAAGAAGAGTCTCTGGAAACACCATATATTTT	CASSERRVSGNTIYF
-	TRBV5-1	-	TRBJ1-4	TGCGCCAGCAGCTTGAAGGGGGGTAATGAAAAACTGTTTTTT	CASSLKGGNEKLFF
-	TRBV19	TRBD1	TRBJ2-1	TGTGCCAGTAGTCCCGACAGGGGGCTTAAGAATGAGCAGTTCTTC	CASSPDRGLKNEQFF
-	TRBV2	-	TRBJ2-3	TGTGCCAGCAGTGAATGGGGCCACACAGATACGCAGTATTTT	CASSEWGHTDTQYF
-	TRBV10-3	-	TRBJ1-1	TGTGCCATCAGTGAGTCGGGCGGTAACACTGAAGCTTTCTTT	CAISESGGNTEAFF
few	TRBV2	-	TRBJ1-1	TGTGCCAGCAGGGGCCGACAGAACACTGAAGCTTTCTTT	CASRGRQNTEAFF
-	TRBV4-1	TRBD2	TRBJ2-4	TGCGCCAGCAGCCAAGAAGGAATCAGTTACCCGGGACTAGCACTCATTCAGTACTTC	CASSQEGISYPGLALIQYF
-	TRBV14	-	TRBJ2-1	TGTGCCAGCAGCCAAGAGGGACTTAGCTCCTACAATGAGCAGTTCTTC	CASSQEGLSSYNEQFF
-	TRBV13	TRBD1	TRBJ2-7	TGTGCCAGCAGCTCAACCCCGACAGGGGAGTACGAGCAGTACTTC	CASSSTPTGEYEQYF
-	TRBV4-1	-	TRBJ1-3	TGCGCCAGCAGCCCATTGTTTACAGGGAACCCCGGAAACACCATATATTTT	CASSPLFTGNPGNTIYF
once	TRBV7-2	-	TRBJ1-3	TGTGCCAGCAGTCAGGGCCCCTCTGGAAACACCATATATTTT	CASSQGPSGNTIYF
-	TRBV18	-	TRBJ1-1	TGTGCCAGCTCACCGGGAGAGGGGGAAGCTTTCTTT	CASSPGEGEAFF
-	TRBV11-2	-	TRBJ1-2	TGTGCCAGCAGCTTAGATCATTGGGAAAGCTACACCTTC	CASSLDHWESYTF
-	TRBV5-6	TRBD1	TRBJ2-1	TGTGCCAGCAGCTTGCTTCGTTGGCAGGGGGAAGGGTCCTACAATGAGCAGTTCTTC	CASSLLRWQGEGSYNEQFF
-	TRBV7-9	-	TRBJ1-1	TGTGCCAGCAGCTTACAAGGCGGGACTGAAGCTTTCTTT	CASSLQGGTEAFF
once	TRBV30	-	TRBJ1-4	TGTGCCTGGAGCGCAGGCGGTGCAACTAATGAAAAACTGTTTTTT	CAWSAGGATNEKLFF
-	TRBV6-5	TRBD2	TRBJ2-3	TGTGCCAGCAGTTACGGTGCTAGCGGGAACACAGATACGCAGTATTTT	CASSYGASGNTDTQYF
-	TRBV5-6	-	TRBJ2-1	TGTGCCAGCAGCTTGGAGTTAGGACGGGTATACAATGAGCAGTTCTTC	CASSLELGRVYNEQFF
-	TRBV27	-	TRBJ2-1	TGTGCCAGCAGTTTAAGGTTAACCCGGGGGATTTGGGACAATGAGCAGTTCTTC	CASSLRLTRGIWDNEQFF
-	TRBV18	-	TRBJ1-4	TGTGCCAGCTCACCAAACGCGGGGGGCTCTGAAAAACTGTTTTTT	CASSPNAGGSEKLFF
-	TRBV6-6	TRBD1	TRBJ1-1	TGTGCCAGCAACCTCAGGACAGGGCGAACTGAAGCTTTCTTT	CASNLRTGRTEAFF
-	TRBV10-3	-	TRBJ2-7	TGTGCCATCAGTGAAGGCACAATGGACTACGAGCAGTACTTC	CAISEGTMDYEQYF
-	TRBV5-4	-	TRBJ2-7	TGTGCCAGCAGCGCCCCGGGGGCACCCTACGAGCAGTACTTC	CASSAPGAPYEQYF
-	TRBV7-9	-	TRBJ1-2	TGTGCCAGCAGCCCCGAGGGGGGGGCGCAAGTTGGATATGGCTACACCTTC	CASSPEGGAQVGYGYTF
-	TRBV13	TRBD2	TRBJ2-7	TGTGCCAGCAGCTTATGGGCTAGCGGGAGTGGAGAGCAGTACTTC	CASSLWASGSGEQYF
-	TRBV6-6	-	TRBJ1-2	TGTGCCAGCAGCCGCGATCCGGGGGCGGATGGCTACACCTTC	CASSRDPGADGYTF
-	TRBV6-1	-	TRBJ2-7	TGTGCCAGCAGTGAAAGGTTCCACGGCGAGCAGTACTTC	CASSERFHGEQYF
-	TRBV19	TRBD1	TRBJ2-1	TGTGCCAGTGACAGGGCCTTCGGTTCTTCCTACAATGAGCAGTTCTTC	CASDRAFGSSYNEQFF
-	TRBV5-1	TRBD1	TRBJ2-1	TGCGCCAGCAGCCTTCTGACAGGGAGCTCCTACAATGAGCAGTTCTTC	CASSLLTGSSYNEQFF
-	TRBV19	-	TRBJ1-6	TGTGCCAGTAGTGCGTGGACTGGATATAATTCACCCCTCCACTTT	CASSAWTGYNSPLHF
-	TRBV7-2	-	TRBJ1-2	TGTGCCAGCAGCGCGGGACGGAACTATGGCTACACCTTC	CASSAGRNYGYTF
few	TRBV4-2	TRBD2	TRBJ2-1	TGTGCCAGCAGCCTAGCCCGAGGCGGGAGGGCCGGCGATGAGCAGTTCTTC	CASSLARGGRAGDEQFF
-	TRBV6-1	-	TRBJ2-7	TGTGCCAGCATCAAACGGGGCGGATCCTACGAGCAGTACTTC	CASIKRGGSYEQYF
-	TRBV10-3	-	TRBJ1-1	TGTGCCATCAGTGAGTCTTGGGGGAGGAACACTGAAGCTTTCTTT	CAISESWGRNTEAFF
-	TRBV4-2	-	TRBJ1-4	TGTGCCAGCAGCCCCGGGGGGGCTAATGAAAAACTGTTTTTT	CASSPGGANEKLFF
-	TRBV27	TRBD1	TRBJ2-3	TGTGCCAGCAGTTCGGGGGACAGGGGGCTGGGAAGGGCGCAGTATTTT	CASSSGDRGLGRAQYF